A single sample gave rise to the 21 T cell receptor beta chains below, sequenced in a study of blood T cells in healthy people across ages. For the second PCR, which ran for about 7 to 11 cycles, a sample-barcoded 5' primer and a J-beta primer mix were used. A single record per CDR3 protein comes from TCRdb applying MiXCR to the 5' RACE reads. In the table there are about 1.4 million distinct CDR3 sequences, approximately 59% of which are singletons. Material: blood. Receptor source: a young man in good health.

The chain joins TRBV7-9 to TRBJ2-7, with 8 bases that match TRBD1. The CDR3 totals 14 residues. V shed 2 bases and J 6 bases; nucleotides not matched to a gene: 6. The germline gives CDR1 SEHNR, CDR2 FQNEAQ (reference sequence). CDR3 coding DNA: TGTGCCAGCAGCTTACTGCAGGGGGCTGGCGAGCAGTACTTC. Residues: CASSLLQGAGEQYF.

This chain joins TRBV27 and TRBJ1-2; D is perhaps TRBD1 (5 bases). V was pared by 8 bases and J by 6 bases, with 10 bases between. The CDR3 is 11 amino acids. Germline CDR1 MNHEY, CDR2 SMNVEV (reference sequence). CDR3 sequence (DNA): TGTGCCAGCGGGGGATTGGATGGCTACACCTTC. Its protein is CASGGLDGYTF.

In its sample, this clonotype was seen a few times. V is TRBV4-2 and J is TRBJ1-5; D ambiguous. Between the trimmed V and J ends, which lost 2 bases and 6 bases, there was a span of 8 bases. CDR3 size: 13 residues. The germline V gene encodes CDR1 LGHNA and CDR2 YNFKEQ. The chain's CDR3 is CASSQWVTQPQHF. The DNA of the CDR3 is TGTGCCAGCAGCCAATGGGTTACTCAGCCCCAGCATTTT.

The gene calls are TRBV27 and TRBJ1-1; 9 bases are shared with TRBD1. This CDR3 contains 15 residues. Germline lookup yields CDR1 MNHEY and CDR2 SMNVEV (reference sequence). J lost 1 base, V lost 4 bases, and 4 bases had no gene match. CDR3 sequence (DNA): TGTGCCAGCAGTTCACAGGGGGCGGGGAACACTGAAGCTTTCTTT. Translation gives CASSSQGAGNTEAFF.

The V call is TRBV7-2, the J call TRBJ1-5; D is perhaps TRBD1 (5 bases). The germline V and J ends were trimmed by 0 bases and 7 bases, with 13 bases remaining between them. Germline CDR1 reads SGHTA; CDR2 reads FQGNSA. The CDR3 runs to 15 residues. The DNA of the CDR3 is TGTGCCAGCAGCTTAGCTCCGACAGTTACACAGCCCCAGCATTTT. Protein sequence: CASSLAPTVTQPQHF.

The V call is TRBV4-1, the J call TRBJ1-2; 7 positions match TRBD1. Germline CDR1 is MGHRA and CDR2 is YSYEKL. The junction had 8 bases not matched to a gene; V was cut back by 4 bases and J by 6 bases. The CDR3 length is 14 residues. CDR3 DNA: TGCGCCAGCAGCCCGACAGGGTCGGGTAATGGCTACACCTTC. This translates into CASSPTGSGNGYTF.

The chain employs TRBV10-3 and TRBJ2-5, with a possible D match to TRBD1 (6 bases). Trimming took 11 bases from V and 11 from J, leaving 24 bases between them. The CDR3 runs to 13 residues. Germline lookup yields CDR1 ENHRY and CDR2 SYGVKD. In DNA, the CDR3 is TGTGCCGCCTGGGACATATCCTACAATGAGCAGTACTTC. It translates to CAAWDISYNEQYF.

V usage is TRBV10-3 and J usage is TRBJ2-7; D not certain. The germline V gene encodes CDR1 ENHRY and CDR2 SYGVKD. The CDR3 has 12 residues. V was cut by 6 bases and J by 5 bases, with 11 bases left in between. The CDR3 DNA is TGTGCCATCAGAGGCCAGAGTGACGAGCAGTACTTC. Translated: CAIRGQSDEQYF.

This clonotype was picked up one time. The chain recombines TRBV4-1 with TRBJ2-1; 8 bases line up with TRBD2. V dropped 0 bases and J dropped 8; count of bases not matched to a gene: 15. CDR3 length: 18 residues. CDR1 is MGHRA and CDR2 is YSYEKL in the germline V gene. As DNA, the CDR3 is TGCGCCAGCAGCCAAGATCTAAGTGGTGGGACTAGTGGGTATGAGCAGTTCTTC. Its translation: CASSQDLSGGTSGYEQFF.

The chain combines TRBV6-5 with TRBJ1-6; D may be TRBD1 (5 bases). This CDR3 is built from 17 residues. V gave up 0 bases and J gave up 7 bases, with 16 bases separating them. Germline V CDR1 and CDR2: MNHEY, SVGAGI. The CDR3 DNA sequence: TGTGCCAGCAGTTACTCGACGGGGGGGACCGGGAATTCACCCCTCCACTTT. Amino acid sequence: CASSYSTGGTGNSPLHF.

The chain has TRBV12-3 or TRBV12-4 and TRBJ2-1; no reliable D call. V lost 5 bases to trimming and J lost 4 bases, with 9 bases between them. The CDR3 is 13 amino acids. The CDR3 region has the DNA TGTGCCAGCAGTGGTACAATTTACAATGAGCAGTTCTTC. Protein sequence: CASSGTIYNEQFF.

As concerns this clonotype: Given a much more abundant clone one base away, this may be a read error. V gene TRBV6-5 combines with J gene TRBJ1-2, with 7 bases fitting TRBD1. CDR1 is MNHEY, CDR2 SVGAGI, per germline. This CDR3 comprises 13 residues. With 6 bases clipped from V and 4 bases from J, the junction kept 5 bases outside the gene matches. In DNA form, the CDR3 reads TGTGCCAGCAGACGGGGACAGTTCTATGGCTACACCTTC. Translated: CASRRGQFYGYTF.

V usage is TRBV10-3 and J usage is TRBJ1-1, with D possibly being TRBD1 (5 bases). Looked up from germline, CDR1 is ENHRY and CDR2 is SYGVKD. The V gene lost 8 bases and the J gene lost 4 bases, with 17 bases spanning the gap. The CDR3 totals 14 residues. The CDR3: CAISYGGSGTEAFF. The CDR3 DNA sequence: TGTGCCATCTCCTATGGGGGTAGCGGCACTGAAGCTTTCTTT.

The chain uses TRBV18 and TRBJ1-2; D remains unclear. Germline-derived CDR1 and CDR2 are KGHSH and LQKENI. Trimming cost V 2 bases and J 8 bases, with 12 bases left between them. The CDR3 sequence is 13 residues long. CDR3 protein: CASSPAGWNGYTF. In DNA form, the CDR3 reads TGTGCCAGCTCACCAGCGGGCTGGAACGGCTACACCTTC.

The chain recombines TRBV6-5 with TRBJ1-1, with D unresolved. Germline V gene data show CDR1 as MNHEY and CDR2 as SVGAGI. The CDR3 length is 13 residues. V was cut by 5 bases and J by 3 bases, with 10 bases left in between. CDR3 DNA sequence: TGTGCCAGCAGTCCCGAAGGATACACTGAAGCTTTCTTT. Encoded protein: CASSPEGYTEAFF.

V usage is TRBV29-1 and J usage is TRBJ1-5; D is perhaps TRBD1 (5 bases). The germline V gene encodes CDR1 SQVTM and CDR2 ANQGSEA. The CDR3 runs to 13 residues. The V and J ends lost 1 base and 7 bases respectively, with 11 bases between them. The chain's CDR3 is CSVEGGFGQPQHF. CDR3 nucleotide sequence: TGCAGCGTTGAAGGGGGGTTCGGCCAGCCCCAGCATTTT.

The chain combines TRBV20-1 with TRBJ2-1; 9 bases line up with TRBD2. Germline CDR1 is DFQATT and CDR2 is SNEGSKA (reference sequence). This CDR3 has 13 amino acids. With 5 bases clipped from V and 7 bases from J, the junction kept 6 bases outside the gene matches. The DNA for the CDR3 is TGCAGTGCTGGGACTAGCTGGACTAATGAGCAGTTCTTC. It codes for CSAGTSWTNEQFF.

This sequence joins TRBV13 and TRBJ2-5, with D possibly TRBD1 on 6 matching bases. Judging by the DNA end, TRBJ2-7 fits better; the J call may be wrong. From germline, CDR1 is PRHDT and CDR2 FYEKMQ (reference sequence). There are 13 residues in the CDR3. The CDR3 DNA follows: TGTGCCAGCAGCCACAGGGAGTCCCACGAGCAGTACTTC. Amino acids: CASSHRESHEQYF.

The V and J genes are TRBV4-3 and TRBJ2-5; TRBD1 is a possible D gene (5 bases). The J call is in doubt because the DNA end fits TRBJ2-7 better. Germline lookup yields CDR1 LGHNA and CDR2 YSLEER. This CDR3 has 16 amino acids. The CDR3 sequence is CASSQEIGAATYEQYF. In nucleotides, the CDR3 is TGCGCCAGCAGCCAAGAGATTGGGGCCGCGACCTACGAGCAGTACTTC.

This clonotype was observed once. The genes are TRBV5-1 and TRBJ2-5, with D possibly being TRBD1 (6 bases). The J call is doubtful: the DNA matches TRBJ2-7 better. The CDR3 is 13 amino acids. Germline values: CDR1 SGHRS, CDR2 YFSETQ. CDR3: CASDTGSGDEQYF. As DNA, the CDR3 is TGCGCCAGCGATACAGGGAGCGGCGACGAGCAGTACTTC.

On this clonotype itself: This clone may be a read error of a much larger clone one base away. This chain uses TRBV6-5 with TRBJ2-1, with D possibly matching TRBD2 (6 bases). This CDR3 is built from 15 residues. From germline, CDR1 is MNHEY and CDR2 SVGAGI. V lost 5 bases and J 9 bases, leaving 20 bases between the germline ends. The CDR3 region has the DNA TGTGCCAGCAGTGGCGGGCGGGAAAGCTTTGTTGAGCAGTTCTTC. Translation: CASSGGRESFVEQFF.